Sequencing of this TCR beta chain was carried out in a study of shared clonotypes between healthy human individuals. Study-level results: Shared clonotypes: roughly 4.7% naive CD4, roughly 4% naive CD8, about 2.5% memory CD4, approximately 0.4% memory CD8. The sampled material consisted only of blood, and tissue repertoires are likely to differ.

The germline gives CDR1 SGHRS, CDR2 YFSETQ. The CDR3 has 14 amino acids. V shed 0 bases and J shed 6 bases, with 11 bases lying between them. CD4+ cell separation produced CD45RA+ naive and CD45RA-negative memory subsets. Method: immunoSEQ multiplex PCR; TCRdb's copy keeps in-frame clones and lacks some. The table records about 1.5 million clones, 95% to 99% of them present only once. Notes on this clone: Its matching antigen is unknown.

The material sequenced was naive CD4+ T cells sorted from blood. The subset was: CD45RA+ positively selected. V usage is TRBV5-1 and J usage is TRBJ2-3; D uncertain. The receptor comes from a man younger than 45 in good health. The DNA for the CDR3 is TGCGCCAGCAGCTTGGCCAAGGTGAGCGATACGCAGTATTTT. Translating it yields CASSLAKVSDTQYF.